This T cell receptor (beta chain) comes out of a study of blood T cell repertoires in COVID-19. Whole-study context: Acute-phase and convalescent COVID-19 samples originated in the United States, Italy and Spain.

This clone turned up a few times. V was clipped by 0 bases and J by 0 bases; unmatched bases: 9. CDR3 length: 18 residues. Germline V gene sequence: CDR1 MGHRA, CDR2 YSYEKL. Original analysis: Estimated nucleated cell counts came from reference gene primer amplification. Profiled with immunoSEQ multiplex PCR; TCRdb holds only in-frame clones, not every one. V and J calls and clone size are copied from that table; D and trimming were computed from the DNA. The sample lists about 220,000 clones; roughly 84% were seen once. This chain uses TRBV4-1 with TRBJ1-2; 8 bases agree with TRBD1. Sequencing used peripheral blood. The sequence came from a woman aged 80 or older with acute or convalescent COVID-19. DNA of the CDR3: TGCGCCAGCAGCCAAGAAGAATCGACAGGGGCCTCTAACTATGGCTACACCTTC. This translates into CASSQEESTGASNYGYTF.